These 25 T cell receptor beta chains share one sample of origin, sequenced in a study of blood T cell repertoires in COVID-19. Using immunoSEQ multiplex PCR, the repertoire was profiled, and TCRdb retains in-frame clones only, with some absent. Of 140,000 or so clones listed, around 84% are singletons. Material: peripheral blood. Receptors originate from a human donor in a cohort sampled during active COVID-19.

J is TRBJ2-3 and V is TRBV6-5, with D tentatively TRBD1 (5 bases). The V gene's germline CDR1 is MNHEY and CDR2 SVGAGI. CDR3 size: 15 residues. With 4 bases removed from V and 3 bases from J, the gap between germline ends came to 14 bases. The DNA of the CDR3 is TGTGCCAGCAGTTTAGCAGGGTCGAGAACAGATACGCAGTATTTT. Translated, it gives CASSLAGSRTDTQYF.

The rearrangement uses TRBV10-2 and TRBJ2-7; TRBD2 matches 9 bases. Trimming at V came to 2 bases and at J to 7 bases, leaving 3 bases not matched to a gene. CDR1 is WSHSY and CDR2 is SAAADI in the germline V gene. This CDR3 is 13 amino acids long. For the CDR3, the DNA is TGCGCCAGCAGTGAGACCCTAGCGGGGGAGCAGTACGTC. Encoded protein: CASSETLAGEQYV.

This sequence joins TRBV19 and TRBJ1-5, with TRBD1 matching over 7 bases. V dropped 4 bases and J dropped 3; count of bases not matched to a gene: 9. Germline loops: CDR1 LNHDA, CDR2 SQIVND (reference sequence). The CDR3 is 16 residues long. CDR3 amino acids: CASSTPGQINNQPQHF. CDR3 sequence (DNA): TGTGCCAGTAGTACCCCGGGACAGATAAACAATCAGCCCCAGCATTTT.

The chain is built from TRBV2 and TRBJ2-5, with TRBD2 identical over 10 bases. J gave up 5 bases and V 2 bases, and 8 bases lay outside the gene matches. The V gene's germline CDR1 is SNHLY and CDR2 FYNNEI. The CDR3 runs to 16 residues. The chain's CDR3 is CASSERLAGVGETQYF. The CDR3 DNA reads TGTGCCAGCAGTGAACGCCTAGCGGGAGTTGGGGAGACCCAGTACTTC.

This chain connects TRBV28 to TRBJ1-1, with 10 bases fitting TRBD1. The J segment lost 1 base and the V segment lost 6 bases, leaving 11 bases of the junction unmatched. The CDR3 length is 17 residues. Germline values: CDR1 MDHEN, CDR2 SYDVKM. CDR3 sequence: CASSPDRGVTSNTEAFF. DNA of the CDR3: TGTGCCAGCAGCCCGGACAGGGGGGTGACCTCGAACACTGAAGCTTTCTTT.

The genes are TRBV7-9 and TRBJ1-6; a weak D match, TRBD1 (5 bases). Germline V gene lookup returns CDR1 SEHNR and CDR2 FQNEAQ (reference sequence). The CDR3 sequence is 16 residues long. The V and J ends lost 6 bases and 10 bases respectively, with 22 bases between them. CDR3 residues: CASRWNQGGSGSPLHF. The CDR3 DNA reads as TGTGCCAGCAGATGGAACCAGGGAGGTTCGGGATCACCCCTCCACTTT.

This chain's CDR3 is CSVGQGQFDGYTF. The CDR3 DNA reads TGCAGCGTTGGGCAGGGGCAATTTGATGGCTACACCTTC. The chain couples TRBV29-1 to TRBJ1-2, with D tentatively TRBD1 (6 bases). Germline CDR1 is SQVTM and CDR2 is ANQGSEA. The CDR3 loop spans 13 amino acids. V gave up 4 bases and J gave up 6 bases, with 15 bases separating them.

This rearrangement joins TRBV6-5 to TRBJ2-1, with TRBD2 matching over 9 bases. This CDR3 is 15 amino acids long. Germline V gives CDR1 MNHEY, CDR2 SVGAGI. Trimming at V came to 6 bases and at J to 8 bases, leaving 11 bases not matched to a gene. The CDR3 DNA is TGTGCCAGCAGCACCCAGGCGGGGGGGAACGATGAGCAGTTCTTC. Amino acid sequence: CASSTQAGGNDEQFF.

The V call is TRBV11-2, the J call TRBJ2-3; 11 bases agree with TRBD2. V lost 8 bases to trimming and J lost 9 bases; unmatched junction nucleotides: 10. Germline V gives CDR1 SGHAT, CDR2 FQNNGV. The CDR3 totals 14 residues. CDR3 amino acids: CASGPSGGHETQYF. CDR3 nucleotide sequence: TGTGCCAGCGGACCTAGCGGGGGGCATGAAACGCAGTATTTT.

This chain joins TRBV5-5 and TRBJ2-7; 11 positions match TRBD2. After removal of 4 bases from V and 3 bases from J, the junction contained 6 bases not matched to a gene. Germline loops: CDR1 SGHKS, CDR2 YYEKEE (reference sequence). The CDR3 has 15 amino acids. The CDR3 loop reads CASSRTSGSYYEQYV. Written as DNA, the CDR3 is TGTGCCAGCAGCAGGACTAGCGGGTCCTACTACGAGCAGTACGTC.

The chain is built from TRBV6-6 and TRBJ1-2; 7 bases line up with TRBD1. The ends lost 5 bases at V and 3 bases at J; junction bases unmatched: 18. This CDR3 spans 18 amino acids. CDR1 and CDR2 (germline): MNHNY, SVGAGI (reference sequence). CDR3 residues: CASSPWDFKQGSDYGYTF. The CDR3 DNA follows: TGTGCCAGCAGTCCATGGGACTTCAAACAGGGGTCGGACTATGGCTACACCTTC.

The chain is built from TRBV6-1 and TRBJ2-7; D ambiguous. The ends were cut back, 2 bases at V and 4 bases at J, with 3 bases in the middle. The CDR3 sequence is 11 residues long. In germline, CDR1 is MNHNS, CDR2 SASEGT. The CDR3 DNA follows: TGTGCCAGCAGTGAAACTTACGAGCAGTACTTC. Translating it yields CASSETYEQYF.

The V and J genes are TRBV21-1 and TRBJ1-4; TRBD1 is the table's D call and was not checked against the DNA. TRBV21-1 is designated a pseudogene. The CDR3 is made up of 13 amino acids. CDR3 protein: CAMQGLANEKLFF. CDR3 coding DNA: TGTGCCATGCAGGGGTTGGCTAATGAAAAACTGTTTTTT.

CDR3 nucleotide sequence: TGTGCCACACGACAGGGAGCGGGCTCACCCCTCCACTTT. Protein: CATRQGAGSPLHF. The gene calls are TRBV2 and TRBJ1-6; 7 nucleotides line up with TRBD1. There are 13 residues in the CDR3. Per the germline V gene, CDR1 is SNHLY and CDR2 is FYNNEI. J gave up 10 bases and V 10 bases, and 10 bases lay outside the gene matches.

The rearrangement links TRBV19 to TRBJ1-4, with TRBD1 matching over 9 bases. The CDR3 has 18 residues. Germline CDR1 reads LNHDA; CDR2 reads SQIVND (reference sequence). With 4 bases clipped from V and 3 bases from J, the junction kept 12 bases outside the gene matches. In DNA form, the CDR3 reads TGTGCCAGTAGTACCAACAGGGGGCCAAGCGGACCTAATGAAAAACTGTTTTTT. Its protein is CASSTNRGPSGPNEKLFF.

The chain employs TRBV28 and TRBJ1-5; TRBD1 matches at 10 bases. Trimming cost V 6 bases and J 7 bases; bases outside gene matches: 9. The CDR3 runs 15 residues. The V gene's germline CDR1 is MDHEN and CDR2 SYDVKM. CDR3 protein: CASSPRDRGRQPQHF. CDR3 sequence (DNA): TGTGCCAGCAGCCCTAGGGACAGGGGCAGGCAGCCCCAGCATTTT.

The chain carries TRBV7-6 and TRBJ2-3; TRBD2 agrees at 9 bases. V was clipped by 5 bases and J by 5 bases; unmatched bases: 11. The CDR3 is made up of 16 amino acids. Germline V gene data show CDR1 as SGHVS and CDR2 as FNYEAQ. The DNA of the CDR3 is TGTGCCAGCAGCATTAATATAGCGGGAGATGGAGATACGCAGTATTTT. It specifies CASSINIAGDGDTQYF.

This chain joins TRBV29-1 and TRBJ1-2; no definite D call. Germline V gene sequence: CDR1 SQVTM, CDR2 ANQGSEA. The CDR3 is 13 residues long. The V end was cut by 6 bases, the J end by 4 bases, with 15 bases between. CDR3: CSVRLEAGYGYTF. CDR3 DNA sequence: TGCAGCGTCAGGTTGGAGGCAGGCTATGGCTACACCTTC. The full variable domain, completed using reference TRBV29-1 and TRBJ1-2, is SAVISQKPSRDICQRGTSLTIQCQVDSQVTMMFWYRQQPGQSLTLIATANQGSEATYESGFVIDKFPISRPNLTFSTLTVSNMSPEDSSIYLCSVRLEAGYGYTFGSGTRLTVV.

V is TRBV28 and J is TRBJ2-1; D remains unclear. The CDR3 spans 16 residues. V shed 5 bases and J shed 2 bases, with 16 bases lying between them. The germline V gene encodes CDR1 MDHEN and CDR2 SYDVKM. DNA of the CDR3: TGTGCCAGCAGTCCCAACGAGGAGTGGACCTACAATGAGCAGTTCTTC. Translation gives CASSPNEEWTYNEQFF.

The chain combines TRBV5-5 with TRBJ2-1, with D perhaps TRBD1 (6 bases). With 4 bases removed from V and 7 bases from J, the gap between germline ends came to 24 bases. The CDR3 contains 17 residues. Germline CDR1 reads SGHKS; CDR2 reads YYEKEE (reference sequence). The DNA for the CDR3 is TGTGCCAGCAGCCACAAATTAACAGGGATCTCGGGGAATGAGCAGTTCTTC. Translation: CASSHKLTGISGNEQFF. Variable domain in full (rest from reference TRBV5-5 and TRBJ2-1): DAGVTQSPTHLIKTRGQQVTLRCSPISGHKSVSWYQQVLGQGPQFIFQYYEKEERGRGNFPDRFSARQFPNYSSELNVNALLLGDSALYLCASSHKLTGISGNEQFFGPGTRLTVL.

This chain joins TRBV28 and TRBJ1-3; D may be TRBD1 (5 bases). Deletions cut 7 bases from V and 0 bases from J, with 16 bases between. Germline V gene sequence: CDR1 MDHEN, CDR2 SYDVKM. The CDR3 spans 16 residues. DNA of the CDR3: TGTGCCAGCATGCGGGGCAGTCGGGACTCTGGAAACACCATATATTTT. It translates to CASMRGSRDSGNTIYF.

Here the CDR3 reads CASSQLVEDTGELFF. Here the CDR3 DNA reads TGTGCCAGCAGCCAATTGGTGGAGGATACCGGGGAGCTGTTTTTT. The chain recombines TRBV4-2 with TRBJ2-2; possibly TRBD2 for D (5 bases). The CDR3 is 15 residues long. CDR1 and CDR2 (germline): LGHNA, YNFKEQ. The V and J ends lost 2 bases and 5 bases respectively, with 12 bases between them.

The J gene is TRBJ2-7, the V gene TRBV5-4; the D gene is possibly TRBD1 (5 bases). This CDR3 contains 13 residues. The ends were cut back, 0 bases at V and 4 bases at J, with 8 bases in the middle. Germline V gives CDR1 SGHNT, CDR2 YYREEE (reference sequence). DNA for the CDR3: TGTGCCAGCAGCTTGGGCAGGGCATACGAGCAGTACTTC. It yields the protein CASSLGRAYEQYF.

This clone appeared many times. J is TRBJ2-1 and V is TRBV29-1; 9 bases line up with TRBD2. V dropped 6 bases and J dropped 0; count of bases not matched to a gene: 3. The CDR3 is 14 residues long. Per germline, CDR1 SQVTM and CDR2 ANQGSEA. The CDR3 DNA is TGCAGCGTGACTAGCGGTAGCTCCTACAATGAGCAGTTCTTC. Its translation is CSVTSGSSYNEQFF.

This clone came up once. The chain carries TRBV29-1 and TRBJ2-3, with D uncertain. Germline CDR1 and CDR2: SQVTM and ANQGSEA. V was trimmed by 0 bases and J by 7 bases, leaving 11 bases between them. The CDR3 contains 13 residues. The CDR3 coding sequence is TGCAGCGTTGAAGATCGCAGTATATATACGCAGTATTTT. Encoded protein: CSVEDRSIYTQYF.